The rows below give T cell receptor beta chains drawn from one sample of a study of blood T cell repertoires in COVID-19. Method: immunoSEQ multiplex PCR; TCRdb's copy keeps in-frame clones and lacks some. The sample contains tens of thousands of clones, roughly 80% of which appear only once. Sequenced: peripheral blood. The receptors shown here come from a woman aged 55-70 years with acute or convalescent COVID-19. Each CDR3 is given with its conserved first and last residue.

v_call cdr3_aa
TRBV10-3 CAISESIRGGRSDTQYF
TRBV21-1 CASSKRDRGCNQPQHF
TRBV7-2 CASSLGGGRINEQYF
TRBV5-1 CASTQIGTGNTEAFF
TRBV3-1/TRBV3-2 CASSLAVETQYF
TRBV9 CASSVVVAGNTEAFF
TRBV28 CASTSTDTFHEAFF
TRBV18 CASSAGSTETEAFF
TRBV11-2 CASSPQRRVTDTQYF
TRBV5-4 CASSPGRGFFAEAFF
TRBV18 CASSPSSGGTTDTQYF
TRBV30 CAWSEGDGTEAFF
TRBV19 CASSKTGGQGPNEQFF
TRBV29-1 CSVDLGPTGGYGYTF
TRBV5-5 CASSLATLAGGYTF
TRBV11-2 CASRPTGTGTEAFF
TRBV19 CASSIDGQGGTIWNIQYF
TRBV5-4 CASSPTGAADTQYF
TRBV19 CASSIDRAVNQPQHF
TRBV5-1 CASRPQGVGANVLTF
TRBV9 CASSVRPLGTIYF
TRBV13 CASSLDPAGQEDTEAFF
TRBV10-2 CASSGQVQNQPQHF
TRBV3-1/TRBV3-2 CASSQKSGGGQYF
TRBV27 CASGLLAGGTDTQYF
TRBV14 CASSPPGQENTEAFF
TRBV10-3 CATVSGGSDNEQFF
TRBV4-1 CASSQDWYGGRGGYTF
TRBV5-1 CASSLGGANLYNEQFF
TRBV28 CASSETGTGGATGDF
TRBV4-3 CASSQQGLNTEAFF
TRBV5-8 CASSLERNTQYF
TRBV6-5 CASSYGGTLSEQFF
TRBV5-4 CASSPGTGRINEQFF
TRBV3-1/TRBV3-2 CASTEGASGFQETQYF
TRBV4-1 CASSQETGNYGYTF
TRBV5-6 CASSIGTSGGARRFF
TRBV5-1 CASSLSQGSYNEQFF
TRBV3-1/TRBV3-2 CASSRQGVQPQHF
TRBV19 CASVDSPSGYGYTF
TRBV5-1 CASSPIARGDTGELFF